The T cell receptor beta chain under discussion was sequenced for a study of cytomegalovirus exposure and HLA in healthy donors. Worth noting for this clone: Its antigen remains unknown.

Researchers ran the PCR with 60 Vbeta and 13 Jbeta primers. Sequenced by immunoSEQ multiplex PCR; TCRdb stores in-frame clones only, minus some. The sample consists of 150,000 or so clones, approximately 71% of them appearing once. CDR3 size: 13 residues. Trimming removed 5 bases from V and 13 bases from J, with 15 bases in between. Germline CDR1 reads SEHNR; CDR2 reads FQNEAQ (reference sequence). Study conclusions and caveats: Later analysis placed DRB1 highest and HLA-C lowest in TCR association rates, which differed by HLA locus.

What was sequenced was PBMCs. This clonotype was sampled from a girl between 10 and 17 years old in good health and CMV-seronegative. The chain carries TRBV7-9 and TRBJ1-6, with D unclear. CDR3 bases: TGTGCCAGCAGCCCAGACCGGGGTTCCCCCCTCCACTTT. Its translation: CASSPDRGSPLHF.